This note documents a single TCR beta chain sequence. No antigen is known for it. No base quality values were provided; no much bigger clone lies one nucleotide off. The receptor library was made with the immunoSEQ multiplex PCR assay. Drawn from immuneACCESS, this table holds only the in-frame rearrangements with V and J called that TCRdb kept. Clones are partly lost; checked studies trace under half to an unresolved V gene and leave the rest unexplained. This sample comprises approximately 100,000 clones, 90% to 95% of them detected only once. The ten top clones hold 0.9% of the sample. The data derive from a study of T cell changes during pregnancy in multiple sclerosis (dated by TCRdb to the late 2010s). In terms of the full investigation: Changes in the T cell repertoire over the course of pregnancy were examined in this study in women with multiple sclerosis.

The germline V gene sets CDR1 to SGHRS and CDR2 to YFSETQ. From its cysteine to its phenylalanine, the CDR3 spans 18 amino acids. Only the CDR3 DNA is retained, 54 bases long and in frame from the first base. V is cut by 7 bases and J by 4 bases, and the space between the germline ends is 29 bases. Rearrangement joined TRBV5-1 to TRBJ1-2; 5 matching bases give a weak D call of TRBD1. Sample: peripheral blood, taken before pregnancy. The receptor was derived from a female donor with multiple sclerosis, enrolled in a pregnancy study. Read as DNA, the sequence is TGCGCCAGCGGGCCTTTCGGGGGAAAAGCAAATGGGGTCTATGGCTACACCTTC. This codes for CASGPFGGKANGVYGYTF.